This T cell receptor beta chain appears in the sequencing data of a study of shared clonotypes between healthy human individuals. Study findings and constraints: Apart from blood, nothing was sampled; tissue repertoires likely differ.

The CD4+ fraction was divided into a CD45RA+ naive subset and a CD45RA-negative memory subset. In regard to this clone: The antigen is unknown.

Repertoires were generated with immunoSEQ multiplex PCR, while TCRdb's copy carries only in-frame clones and drops some. This sample has just over 2,000,000 clones, with 90% to 95% found just once. This CDR3 is 14 amino acids long. V lost 8 bases, J lost 2 bases, and 10 bases lay in between. Germline V gene sequence: CDR1 MNHNS, CDR2 SASEGT. This clonotype was obtained from a man aged 18 to 30 in good health. The sequencing sample was made of naive CD4+ T cells sorted from blood. As for subset: CD45RA+ positively selected. This rearrangement joins TRBV6-1 to TRBJ2-6, with D possibly matching TRBD1 (6 bases). In nucleotides, the CDR3 is TGTGCCAGCCGCAGGGGAACTGGGGCCAACGTCCTGACTTTC. Protein: CASRRGTGANVLTF.